This paragraph reports one TCR beta chain. The antigen is not known. Germline lookup yields CDR1 SGHVS and CDR2 FQNEAQ. The V and J ends lost 3 bases and 4 bases respectively, with 13 bases between them. The CDR3 runs 14 residues. Clones were read by immunoSEQ multiplex PCR, and TCRdb kept only the in-frame ones, dropping some. Of about 45,000 clones in the sample, approximately 77% were seen once. Under the ViraFEST assay, PBMC were stimulated with viral peptide pools so that antigen-specific CD4+ T cells expanded. Sequencing was performed afterwards. Subsequent to a culture period of about ten days, CD4+ T cells were isolated. A PCR test confirmed that the person had SARS-CoV-2 infection between March and December 2020. The sample comes from a study of vaccination effects on CD4 cells after COVID-19. Overall study results and limits: Marked clonal contraction was seen late after vaccination (in both infection- and vaccine-induced clones). The study enrolled few convalescent patients and sampled no early post-infection timepoints.

Specimen: CD4+ T cells from PBMCs cultured with a peptide pool, collected before COVID-19 vaccination. The chain has TRBV7-8 and TRBJ2-7; D is perhaps TRBD1 or TRBD2 (6 bases each). The source is a human donor who had a prior SARS-CoV-2 infection. The CDR3 sequence: CASSLEGGGYEQYF. The CDR3 nucleotides are TGTGCCAGCAGCTTGGAGGGGGGCGGGTACGAGCAGTACTTC.